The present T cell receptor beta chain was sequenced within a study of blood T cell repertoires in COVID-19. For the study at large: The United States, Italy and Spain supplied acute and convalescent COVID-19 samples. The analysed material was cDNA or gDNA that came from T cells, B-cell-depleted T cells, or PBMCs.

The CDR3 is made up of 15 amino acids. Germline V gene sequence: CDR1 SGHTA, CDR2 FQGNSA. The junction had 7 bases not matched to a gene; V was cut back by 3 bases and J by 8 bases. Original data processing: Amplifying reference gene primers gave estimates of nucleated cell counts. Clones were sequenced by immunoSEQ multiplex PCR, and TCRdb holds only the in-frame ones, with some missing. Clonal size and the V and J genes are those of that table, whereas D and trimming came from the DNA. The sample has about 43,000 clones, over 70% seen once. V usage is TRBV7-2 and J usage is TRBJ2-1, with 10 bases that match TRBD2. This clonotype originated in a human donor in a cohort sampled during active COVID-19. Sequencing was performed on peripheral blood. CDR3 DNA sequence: TGTGCCAGCAGCTTTAGCGGGAGGATGTGGGATGAGCAGTTCTTC. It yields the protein CASSFSGRMWDEQFF. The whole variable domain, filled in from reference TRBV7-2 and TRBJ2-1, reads GAGVSQSPSNKVTEKGKDVELRCDPISGHTALYWYRQSLGQGLEFLIYFQGNSAPDKSGLPSDRFSAERTGGSVSTLTIQRTQQEDSAVYLCASSFSGRMWDEQFFGPGTRLTVL.